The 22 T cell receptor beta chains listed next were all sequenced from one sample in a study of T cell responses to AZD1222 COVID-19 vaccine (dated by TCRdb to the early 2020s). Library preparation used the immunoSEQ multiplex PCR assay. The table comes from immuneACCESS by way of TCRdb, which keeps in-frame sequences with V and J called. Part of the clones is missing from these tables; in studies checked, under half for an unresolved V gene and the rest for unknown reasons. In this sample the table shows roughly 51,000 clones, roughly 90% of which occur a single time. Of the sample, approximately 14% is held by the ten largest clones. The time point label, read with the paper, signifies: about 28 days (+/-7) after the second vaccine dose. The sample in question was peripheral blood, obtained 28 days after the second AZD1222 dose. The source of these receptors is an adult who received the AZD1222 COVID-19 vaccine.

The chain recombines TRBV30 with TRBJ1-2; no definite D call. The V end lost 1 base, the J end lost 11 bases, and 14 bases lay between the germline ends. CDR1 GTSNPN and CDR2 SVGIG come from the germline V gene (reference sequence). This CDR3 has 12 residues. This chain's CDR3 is CAWSDGGLLYTF. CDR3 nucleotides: TGTGCCTGGAGTGACGGTGGCCTGCTATACACCTTC.

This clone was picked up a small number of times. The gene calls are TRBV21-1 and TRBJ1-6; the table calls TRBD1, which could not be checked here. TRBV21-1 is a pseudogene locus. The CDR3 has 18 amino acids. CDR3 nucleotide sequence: TGTGCCAGCAGCAAACCAGGGACAGGAGGGCCTTATAATTCACCCCTCCACTTT. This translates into CASSKPGTGGPYNSPLHF.

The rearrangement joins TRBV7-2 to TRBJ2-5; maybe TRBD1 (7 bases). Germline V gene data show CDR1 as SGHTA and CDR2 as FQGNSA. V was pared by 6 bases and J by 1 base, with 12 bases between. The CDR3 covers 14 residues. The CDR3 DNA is TGTGCCAGCAGTCGGGGGACAGCCCAAGAGACCCAGTACTTC. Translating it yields CASSRGTAQETQYF.

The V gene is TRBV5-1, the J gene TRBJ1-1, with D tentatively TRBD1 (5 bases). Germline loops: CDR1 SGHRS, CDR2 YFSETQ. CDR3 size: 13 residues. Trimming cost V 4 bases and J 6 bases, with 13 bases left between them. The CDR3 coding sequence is TGCGCCAGCAGCCTTCAGTCGGGGCCTGAAGCTTTCTTT. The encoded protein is CASSLQSGPEAFF.

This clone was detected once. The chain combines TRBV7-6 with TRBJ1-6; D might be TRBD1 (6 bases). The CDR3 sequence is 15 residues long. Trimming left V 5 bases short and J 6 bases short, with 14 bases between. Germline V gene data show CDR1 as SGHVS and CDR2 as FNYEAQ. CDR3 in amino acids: CASSPGGRGNSPLHF. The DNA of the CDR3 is TGTGCCAGCAGCCCCGGGGGGCGTGGTAATTCACCCCTCCACTTT.

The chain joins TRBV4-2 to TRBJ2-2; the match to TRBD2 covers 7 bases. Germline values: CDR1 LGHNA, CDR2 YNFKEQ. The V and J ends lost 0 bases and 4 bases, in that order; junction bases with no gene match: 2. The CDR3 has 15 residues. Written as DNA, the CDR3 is TGTGCCAGCAGCCAAGATACTAGCGTCACCGGGGAGCTGTTTTTT. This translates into CASSQDTSVTGELFF.

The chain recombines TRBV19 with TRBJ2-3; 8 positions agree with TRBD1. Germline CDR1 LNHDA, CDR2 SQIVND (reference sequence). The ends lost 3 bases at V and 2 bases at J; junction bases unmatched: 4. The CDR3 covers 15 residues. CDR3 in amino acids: CASSMGRGPTDTQYF. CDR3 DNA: TGTGCCAGTAGTATGGGCAGGGGGCCCACAGATACGCAGTATTTT.

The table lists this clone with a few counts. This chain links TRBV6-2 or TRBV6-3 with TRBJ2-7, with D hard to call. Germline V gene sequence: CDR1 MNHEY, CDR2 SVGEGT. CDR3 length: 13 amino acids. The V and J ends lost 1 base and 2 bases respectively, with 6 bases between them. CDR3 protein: CASSYLGPYEQYF. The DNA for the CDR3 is TGTGCCAGCAGTTACTTGGGTCCCTACGAGCAGTACTTC.

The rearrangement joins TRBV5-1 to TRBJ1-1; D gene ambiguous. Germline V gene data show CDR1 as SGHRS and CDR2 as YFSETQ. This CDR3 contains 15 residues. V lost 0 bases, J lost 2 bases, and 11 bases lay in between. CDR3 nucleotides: TGCGCCAGCAGCTTGGTCCCGGGGTCAAACACTGAAGCTTTCTTT. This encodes CASSLVPGSNTEAFF.

CDR3 in DNA: TGTGCCAGCAGCCCCGGGCAGTACTTC. Protein sequence: CASSPGQYF. J is TRBJ2-7 and V is TRBV9; D ambiguous. V lost 4 bases and J lost 9, with 5 bases in between. CDR3 size: 9 residues. Germline assignment: CDR1 SGDLS and CDR2 YYNGEE.

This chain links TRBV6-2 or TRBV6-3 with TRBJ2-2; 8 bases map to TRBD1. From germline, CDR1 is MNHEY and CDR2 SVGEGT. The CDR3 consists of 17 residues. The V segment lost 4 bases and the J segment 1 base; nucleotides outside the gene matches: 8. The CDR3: CASSSTGVGVNTGELFF. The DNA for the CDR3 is TGTGCCAGCAGTTCGACAGGGGTGGGTGTGAACACCGGGGAGCTGTTTTTT.

CDR3 sequence (DNA): TGCGCCAGCAGTGCACATATTTCAGATACGCAGTATTTT. Amino acid sequence: CASSAHISDTQYF. The chain joins TRBV10-1 to TRBJ2-3; D is unresolved. This CDR3 has 13 residues. In germline, CDR1 is WNHNN, CDR2 SYGVQD (reference sequence). Trimming stripped 4 bases from V and 4 bases from J, with 9 bases between.

CDR3 in amino acids: CASTPPGIYNEQFF. The CDR3 DNA reads TGTGCCAGCACCCCGCCAGGTATCTACAATGAGCAGTTCTTC. The chain couples TRBV5-8 to TRBJ2-1; D ambiguous. CDR1 is SGHTS and CDR2 is YDEGEE in the germline V gene. V lost 6 bases, J lost 3 bases, and 13 bases lay in between. The CDR3 is 14 residues long.

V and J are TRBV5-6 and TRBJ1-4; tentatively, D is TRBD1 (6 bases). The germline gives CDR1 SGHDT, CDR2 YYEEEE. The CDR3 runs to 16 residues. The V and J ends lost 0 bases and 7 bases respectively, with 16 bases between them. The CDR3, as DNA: TGTGCCAGCAGCTTGGAGCGGGGGGCCCTAGGTGAAAAACTGTTTTTT. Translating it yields CASSLERGALGEKLFF.

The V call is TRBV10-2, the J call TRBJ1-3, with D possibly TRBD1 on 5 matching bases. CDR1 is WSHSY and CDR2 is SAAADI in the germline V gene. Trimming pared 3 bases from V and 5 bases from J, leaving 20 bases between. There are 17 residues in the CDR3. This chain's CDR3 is CASSEGSAGSFRNTIYF. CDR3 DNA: TGCGCCAGCAGTGAAGGTTCAGCAGGGTCCTTCCGAAACACCATATATTTT.

CDR3 coding DNA: TGTGCCAGCAGTTGGTCGGGACAGCACAACACTGAAGCTTTCTTT. Protein: CASSWSGQHNTEAFF. The chain joins TRBV6-5 to TRBJ1-1, with 7 bases that match TRBD1. CDR3 length equals 15 residues. J lost 2 bases, V lost 4 bases, and 7 bases had no gene match. Germline V lookup: CDR1 MNHEY, CDR2 SVGAGI.

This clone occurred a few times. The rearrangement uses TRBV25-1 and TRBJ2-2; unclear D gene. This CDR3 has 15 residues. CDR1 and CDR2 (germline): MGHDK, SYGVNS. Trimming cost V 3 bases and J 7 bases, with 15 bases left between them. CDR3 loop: CASSDAGWRGGELFF. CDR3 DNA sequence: TGTGCCAGCAGTGACGCAGGTTGGCGCGGCGGGGAGCTGTTTTTT.

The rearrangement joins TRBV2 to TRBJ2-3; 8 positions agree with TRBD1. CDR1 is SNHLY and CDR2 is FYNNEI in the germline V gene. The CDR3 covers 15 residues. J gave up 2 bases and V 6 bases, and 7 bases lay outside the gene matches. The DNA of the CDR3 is TGTGCCAGCAGATTTGACAGGGGATTCACAGATACGCAGTATTTT. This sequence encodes CASRFDRGFTDTQYF.

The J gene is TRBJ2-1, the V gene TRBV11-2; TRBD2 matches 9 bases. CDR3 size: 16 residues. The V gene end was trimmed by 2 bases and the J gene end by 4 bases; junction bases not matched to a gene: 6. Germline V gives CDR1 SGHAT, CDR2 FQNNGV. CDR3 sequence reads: CASSLMLTSGYNEQFF. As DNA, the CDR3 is TGTGCCAGCAGCTTAATGTTGACTAGCGGTTACAATGAGCAGTTCTTC.

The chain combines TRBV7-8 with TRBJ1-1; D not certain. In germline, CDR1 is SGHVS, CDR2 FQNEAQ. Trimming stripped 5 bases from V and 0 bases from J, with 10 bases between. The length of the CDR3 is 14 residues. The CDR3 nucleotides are TGTGCCAGCAGCCGAAGTGGACTGAACACTGAAGCTTTCTTT. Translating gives CASSRSGLNTEAFF.

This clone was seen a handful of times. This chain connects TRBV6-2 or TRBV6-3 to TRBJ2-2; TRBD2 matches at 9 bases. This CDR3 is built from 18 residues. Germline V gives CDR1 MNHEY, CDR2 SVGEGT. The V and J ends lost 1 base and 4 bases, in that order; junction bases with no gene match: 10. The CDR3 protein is CASSYFFRASGVTGELFF. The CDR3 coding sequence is TGTGCCAGCAGTTACTTCTTCCGGGCTAGCGGGGTCACCGGGGAGCTGTTTTTT.

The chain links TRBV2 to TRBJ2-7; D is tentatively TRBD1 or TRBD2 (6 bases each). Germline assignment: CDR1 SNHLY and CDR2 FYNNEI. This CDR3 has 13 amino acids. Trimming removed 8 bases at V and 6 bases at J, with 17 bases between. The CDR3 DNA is TGTGCCAGCGGGGGACTGAGGGGGGTCGAGCAGTACTTC. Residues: CASGGLRGVEQYF.